These 17 T cell receptor beta chains share one sample of origin, sequenced in a study of shared T cell receptors in the human thymus. This table comes from immunoSEQ multiplex PCR, and its TCRdb copy is limited to in-frame clones, with some not included. This table has hundreds of thousands of clones, around 87% appearing once. This sample also appeared in a second study, on human thymus T cells.

Source material: thymocytes. The receptors derive from a boy under two years old with a congenital heart defect.

The J gene is TRBJ2-7, the V gene TRBV11-2; possibly TRBD2 for D (5 bases). From germline, CDR1 is SGHAT and CDR2 FQNNGV. The CDR3 totals 13 residues. Deletions cut 5 bases from V and 7 bases from J, with 15 bases between. CDR3 sequence reads: CASSARHGGEQYF. The CDR3 DNA is TGTGCCAGCAGCGCCCGACATGGCGGGGAGCAGTACTTC.

The chain carries TRBV28 and TRBJ2-5; D gene ambiguous. The CDR3 sequence is 15 residues long. Per germline, CDR1 MDHEN and CDR2 SYDVKM. Trimming left V 2 bases short and J 4 bases short, with 14 bases between. The CDR3 region is CASSLVSGLGETQYF. For the CDR3, the DNA is TGTGCCAGCAGTTTAGTTTCGGGTTTGGGAGAGACCCAGTACTTC. The variable domain in full, with the rest retrieved from reference TRBV28 and TRBJ2-5, is DVKVTQSSRYLVKRTGEKVFLECVQDMDHENMFWYRQDPGLGLRLIYFSYDVKMKEKGDIPEGYSVSREKKERFSLILESASTNQTSMYLCASSLVSGLGETQYFGPGTRLLVL.

This chain joins TRBV9 and TRBJ1-4; TRBD1 matches 11 bases. The V gene's germline CDR1 is SGDLS and CDR2 YYNGEE. The CDR3 length is 15 residues. V lost 5 bases and J lost 6; bases outside the gene matches: 6. CDR3 sequence reads: CASSARDRGDEKLFF. CDR3 sequence (DNA): TGTGCCAGCAGTGCCCGGGACAGGGGGGATGAAAAACTGTTTTTT. The full variable domain, with the rest looked up from reference TRBV9 and TRBJ1-4, is DSGVTQTPKHLITATGQRVTLRCSPRSGDLSVYWYQQSLDQGLQFLIQYYNGEERAKGNILERFSAQQFPDLHSELNLSSLELGDSALYFCASSARDRGDEKLFFGSGTQLSVL.

The rearrangement links TRBV28 to TRBJ1-4, with D perhaps matching TRBD1 (5 bases). V shed 7 bases and J shed 8 bases, with 20 bases lying between them. There are 15 residues in the CDR3. CDR1 and CDR2 (germline): MDHEN, SYDVKM. The CDR3 is CASNLNRDGLEKLFF. In DNA form, the CDR3 reads TGTGCCAGCAACCTAAACCGGGACGGACTAGAAAAACTGTTTTTT.

The chain couples TRBV29-1 to TRBJ2-1, with 8 positions matching TRBD2. CDR3 length equals 16 residues. Germline CDR1 SQVTM, CDR2 ANQGSEA. Trimming removed 0 bases from V and 3 bases from J; junction bases left unmatched: 7. CDR3 sequence reads: CSVEDLTGGLYNEQFF. CDR3 sequence (DNA): TGCAGCGTTGAAGATCTAACGGGGGGGCTCTACAATGAGCAGTTCTTC.

The chain employs TRBV9 and TRBJ2-6; D unclear. This CDR3 contains 15 residues. V was pared by 2 bases and J by 0 bases, with 6 bases between. CDR1 is SGDLS and CDR2 is YYNGEE in the germline V gene. CDR3 DNA sequence: TGTGCCAGCAGCGTTTCGGGCTCTGGGGCCAACGTCCTGACTTTC. Amino acids: CASSVSGSGANVLTF.

The V gene is TRBV6-5, the J gene TRBJ1-1; D gene uncertain. CDR3 length: 13 residues. CDR1 MNHEY and CDR2 SVGAGI come from the germline V gene. Trimming took 6 bases from V and 3 from J, leaving 11 bases between them. CDR3 region: CASRLTPDTEAFF. The CDR3 DNA sequence: TGTGCCAGCAGACTTACCCCGGACACTGAAGCTTTCTTT.

The rearrangement links TRBV4-3 to TRBJ2-1, with TRBD2 matching 7 bases. There are 17 residues in the CDR3. V lost 0 bases, J lost 9 bases, and 14 bases stayed unmatched. Germline CDR1 and CDR2: LGHNA and YSLEER. CDR3 coding DNA: TGCGCCAGCAGCCAAGATAAAGGGCTAGCGGTAGTCACTGAGCAGTTCTTC. Residues: CASSQDKGLAVVTEQFF.

The chain combines TRBV28 with TRBJ1-4; 7 nucleotides line up with TRBD1. The germline V gene has CDR1 MDHEN and CDR2 SYDVKM. V shed 6 bases and J 4 bases; nucleotides not matched to a gene: 8. The length of the CDR3 is 15 residues. CDR3 DNA: TGTGCCAGCAGCGGGACCGGGACAGTTAATGAAAAACTGTTTTTT. Protein: CASSGTGTVNEKLFF.

This chain joins TRBV27 and TRBJ2-4, with a possible D match to TRBD1 (5 bases). V was pared by 8 bases and J by 4 bases, with 18 bases between. The CDR3 is 15 residues long. Germline CDR1 reads MNHEY; CDR2 reads SMNVEV (reference sequence). The CDR3: CASGEKQDGKNIQYF. CDR3 coding DNA: TGTGCCAGCGGGGAAAAACAGGACGGGAAAAACATTCAGTACTTC.

The chain carries TRBV27 and TRBJ2-7; the match to TRBD1 covers 7 bases. The CDR3 consists of 15 residues. Germline lookup yields CDR1 MNHEY and CDR2 SMNVEV (reference sequence). J lost 4 bases, V lost 3 bases, and 9 bases had no gene match. CDR3 sequence: CASSLVGGKGYEQYF. The CDR3 DNA reads as TGTGCCAGCAGTTTGGTAGGGGGCAAGGGGTACGAGCAGTACTTC.

The V call is TRBV30, the J call TRBJ2-3; D is perhaps TRBD1 (5 bases). This CDR3 has 15 residues. Germline V gene lookup returns CDR1 GTSNPN and CDR2 SVGIG (reference sequence). V was cut by 1 base and J by 0 bases, with 11 bases left in between. The CDR3 nucleotides read TGTGCCTGGAGTGGGGGCTTGACTAGCACAGATACGCAGTATTTT. Its translation: CAWSGGLTSTDTQYF.

Here the CDR3 reads CASSTGPLAGGHEQYF. In DNA, the CDR3 is TGTGCCAGTAGTACGGGCCCACTAGCGGGAGGCCACGAGCAGTACTTC. V gene TRBV19 combines with J gene TRBJ2-7; 12 bases line up with TRBD2. Germline V gene data show CDR1 as LNHDA and CDR2 as SQIVND (reference sequence). J gave up 5 bases and V 4 bases, and 9 bases lay outside the gene matches. The CDR3 totals 16 residues. Looking up the rest from reference TRBV19 and TRBJ2-7 gives the full variable domain: DGGITQSPKYLFRKEGQNVTLSCEQNLNHDAMYWYRQDPGQGLRLIYYSQIVNDFQKGDIAEGYSVSREKKESFPLTVTSAQKNPTAFYLCASSTGPLAGGHEQYFGPGTRLTVT.

This chain uses TRBV10-3 with TRBJ2-1; 7 bases fit TRBD1. V was pared by 5 bases and J by 8 bases, with 6 bases of the junction left unmatched. The germline V gene has CDR1 ENHRY and CDR2 SYGVKD. The CDR3 extends over 13 amino acids. DNA of the CDR3: TGTGCCATCAGTACGACAGGGTCAGATGAGCAGTTCTTC. Translation gives CAISTTGSDEQFF.

The chain employs TRBV13 and TRBJ1-1; TRBD1 might be the D (6 bases). The CDR3 totals 20 residues. Germline CDR1 reads PRHDT; CDR2 reads FYEKMQ (reference sequence). V was cut by 2 bases and J by 1 base, with 26 bases left in between. CDR3 loop: CASSLRDETVLGHPNTEAFF. CDR3 nucleotide sequence: TGTGCCAGCAGCTTAAGGGATGAGACAGTGCTGGGACACCCGAACACTGAAGCTTTCTTT.

To note about this clone: A read error may account for a junction end that differs from germline. The rearrangement uses TRBV28 and TRBJ2-5; D possibly corresponds to TRBD1 (6 bases). Germline CDR1 and CDR2: MDHEN and SYDVKM. The CDR3 sequence is 14 residues long. The CDR3 region is CASSLLRDKETQYF. CDR3 nucleotide sequence: TGTGCCAGCAGCTTATTAAGGGACAAAGAGACCCAGTACTTC. The whole variable domain, filled in from reference TRBV28 and TRBJ2-5, reads DVKVTQSSRYLVKRTGEKVFLECVQDMDHENMFWYRQDPGLGLRLIYFSYDVKMKEKGDIPEGYSVSREKKERFSLILESASTNQTSMYLCASSLLRDKETQYFGPGTRLLVL.

V is TRBV25-1 and J is TRBJ2-7; 9 bases agree with TRBD2. V lost 2 bases, J lost 3 bases, and 2 bases stayed unmatched. This CDR3 has 14 residues. CDR1 is MGHDK and CDR2 is SYGVNS in the germline V gene. The CDR3 here is CASSERLADYEQYF. The CDR3 nucleotides are TGTGCCAGCAGTGAAAGACTAGCGGACTACGAGCAGTACTTC.